This T cell receptor (beta chain) stems from a study of blood T cell repertoires in COVID-19. Looking at the study overall: Samples came from the United States, Italy and Spain, spanning acute and convalescent COVID-19. PBMCs, B-cell-depleted T cells, or T cells provided the cDNA or gDNA that made up the material.

Authors' data handling: Amplification from reference gene primers served as the basis for estimated nucleated cell counts. Generated by immunoSEQ multiplex PCR, the TCRdb table keeps only in-frame clones and is missing some. V and J calls and clone size are those listed in that table; D and trimming were worked out from the DNA. Of a few hundred thousand clones listed, about three quarters are singletons. Sequenced sample: peripheral blood. The sequence was obtained from a woman in her seventies with acute or convalescent COVID-19.

The CDR3 DNA follows: TGTGCCAGCAGTTTAGAAGGGGGTGGCTACACCTTC. Translating gives CASSLEGGGYTF. This rearrangement joins TRBV12-3 or TRBV12-4 to TRBJ1-2; D might be TRBD1 (6 bases). V lost 1 base and J 7 bases, leaving 7 bases between the germline ends. The CDR3 runs to 12 residues.